What follows are 15 T cell receptor beta chains derived from one specimen sequenced in a study of blood T cell repertoires in COVID-19. TCRdb's table, derived via immunoSEQ multiplex PCR, lists solely in-frame clones and lacks some. The sample has fewer than 130,000 clones; approximately 90% are singletons. Sequences were obtained from peripheral blood. These receptors were collected from a woman aged 45-65 years with acute or convalescent COVID-19.

The chain couples TRBV5-1 to TRBJ1-1; tentative D call: TRBD1 (5 bases). This CDR3 is built from 15 residues. The germline V and J ends were trimmed by 1 base and 4 bases, with 14 bases remaining between them. Germline V gene lookup returns CDR1 SGHRS and CDR2 YFSETQ. The CDR3 nucleotides read TGCGCCAGCAGCTTGTCCGGCCCGGGGGTCACTGAAGCTTTCTTT. Protein product: CASSLSGPGVTEAFF.

This clone has a single count. This rearrangement joins TRBV10-3 to TRBJ2-5; TRBD2 is a possible D gene (7 bases). CDR1 and CDR2 from the germline V gene are ENHRY and SYGVKD. This CDR3 is built from 14 residues. V was pared by 5 bases and J by 1 base, with 11 bases between. DNA of the CDR3: TGTGCCATCAGTCAGGGGACTACCCAAGAGACCCAGTACTTC. Protein sequence: CAISQGTTQETQYF.

This chain uses TRBV5-1 with TRBJ2-2; possible D gene TRBD2, 5 bases. Germline-derived CDR1 and CDR2 are SGHRS and YFSETQ. The CDR3 spans 16 residues. Trimming took 4 bases from V and 0 from J, leaving 13 bases between them. CDR3 sequence (DNA): TGCGCCAGCAGCATTGGGAGTAGCGCGAACACCGGGGAGCTGTTTTTT. Its translation is CASSIGSSANTGELFF.

The genes are TRBV6-6 and TRBJ2-5; no firm D call. V lost 6 bases and J lost 5, with 13 bases in between. In germline, CDR1 is MNHNY, CDR2 SVGAGI (reference sequence). The CDR3 consists of 13 residues. For the CDR3, the DNA is TGTGCCAGCAGCCCATCGACTCCGGAGACCCAGTACTTC. Translating gives CASSPSTPETQYF.

The chain is built from TRBV3-1 (or the pseudogene TRBV3-2) and TRBJ2-1, with 9 bases identical to TRBD1. V shed 3 bases, J shed 9 bases, and the junction held 12 bases outside the gene matches. The germline V gene has CDR1 LGHDT and CDR2 YNNKEL (reference sequence). The CDR3 contains 16 residues. Here the CDR3 DNA reads TGTGCCAGCAGCCAGATAGGGGAGGGACAGGGCTTTGAGCAGTTCTTC. Protein: CASSQIGEGQGFEQFF.

This chain joins TRBV7-9 and TRBJ2-1, with TRBD2 matching over 7 bases. Germline V gene sequence: CDR1 SEHNR, CDR2 FQNEAQ (reference sequence). Germline trimming cut 6 bases from V and 10 bases from J; bases unmatched to any gene: 9. This CDR3 contains 13 residues. The CDR3 here is CASRSGRGGEQFF. The CDR3 nucleotides are TGTGCCAGCAGGTCGGGCCGCGGGGGAGAGCAGTTCTTC.

The chain couples TRBV4-1 to TRBJ2-3; 7 bases map to TRBD1. Germline loops: CDR1 MGHRA, CDR2 YSYEKL. CDR3 size: 17 residues. V shed 4 bases and J 5 bases; nucleotides not matched to a gene: 15. CDR3 nucleotide sequence: TGCGCCAGCAGCCCAAGAGACAGGGCCCTCCGGGTAGATACGCAGTATTTT. Protein: CASSPRDRALRVDTQYF.

This clone has just one count. The chain employs TRBV14 and TRBJ2-7; TRBD1 matches at 9 bases. This CDR3 is built from 16 residues. Trimming took 3 bases from V and 6 from J; bases not matched to a gene: 12. Germline values: CDR1 SGHDN, CDR2 FVKESK. The CDR3 here is CASSHRGGTGTVEQYF. The CDR3, as DNA: TGTGCCAGCAGCCACAGAGGGGGGACAGGGACCGTCGAGCAGTACTTC.

This clone was seen a single time. This rearrangement joins TRBV7-8 to TRBJ1-2; tentative D call: TRBD1 (6 bases). V gave up 1 base and J gave up 7 bases, with 7 bases separating them. Per germline, CDR1 SGHVS and CDR2 FQNEAQ. This CDR3 is 12 amino acids long. The CDR3 loop reads CASSLGGGGYTF. Here the CDR3 DNA reads TGTGCCAGCAGCTTAGGAGGGGGTGGCTACACCTTC. Full variable domain (outside the CDR3, taken from reference TRBV7-8 and TRBJ1-2): GAGVSQSPRYKVAKRGQDVALRCDPISGHVSLFWYQQALGQGPEFLTYFQNEAQLDKSGLPSDRFFAERPEGSVSTLKIQRTQQEDSAVYLCASSLGGGGYTFGSGTRLTVV.

The gene calls are TRBV6-1 and TRBJ2-1, with 8 nucleotides matching TRBD2. Germline CDR1 is MNHNS and CDR2 is SASEGT. V shed 3 bases, J shed 8 bases, and the junction held 6 bases outside the gene matches. CDR3 length equals 14 residues. The DNA for the CDR3 is TGTGCCAGCAGTGAGAGGGGGACTAGGGATGAGCAGTTCTTC. Its protein product is CASSERGTRDEQFF.

This clone has a handful of counts. The chain couples TRBV28 to TRBJ1-2; 7 bases are shared with TRBD1. This CDR3 contains 14 residues. The germline CDR1 and CDR2 sequences are MDHEN and SYDVKM. V shed 5 bases and J 4 bases; nucleotides not matched to a gene: 7. Here the CDR3 reads CASSRTGDLYGYTF. The DNA for the CDR3 is TGTGCCAGCAGTCGTACAGGGGATCTCTATGGCTACACCTTC.

This clone was observed a single time. This rearrangement joins TRBV7-9 to TRBJ1-2; D remains unclear. The germline CDR1 and CDR2 sequences are SEHNR and FQNEAQ (reference sequence). This CDR3 is built from 10 residues. The germline V and J ends were trimmed by 3 bases and 8 bases, with 4 bases remaining between them. For the CDR3, the DNA is TGTGCCAGCAGCTTGGGCGGCTACACCTTC. Protein: CASSLGGYTF.

This chain connects TRBV4-2 to TRBJ2-3; possibly TRBD1 for D (6 bases). Trimming removed 4 bases at V and 0 bases at J, with 11 bases between. CDR3 length: 15 residues. CDR1 is LGHNA and CDR2 is YNFKEQ in the germline V gene. The CDR3 reads CASSPRGGSTDTQYF. CDR3 DNA: TGTGCCAGCAGCCCCCGAGGGGGTAGCACAGATACGCAGTATTTT.

J is TRBJ1-1 and V is TRBV13; D not certain. Trimming took off 5 bases at V and 4 bases at J, with 14 bases between the two ends. Germline V gives CDR1 PRHDT, CDR2 FYEKMQ (reference sequence). The CDR3 runs to 14 residues. The CDR3 loop is CASSEGLGGTEAFF. CDR3 bases: TGTGCCAGCAGCGAGGGCCTGGGCGGCACTGAAGCTTTCTTT.

This chain connects TRBV10-3 to TRBJ1-2; a possible D gene is TRBD1 (6 bases). The CDR3 covers 14 residues. V lost 4 bases to trimming and J lost 7 bases, with 16 bases between them. Germline V gives CDR1 ENHRY, CDR2 SYGVKD. The CDR3 loop is CAISGEGGSGGYTF. CDR3 DNA: TGTGCCATCAGTGGTGAAGGGGGAAGCGGTGGCTACACCTTC.